This T cell receptor beta chain was obtained from a study of cytomegalovirus exposure and HLA in healthy donors. Germline V gives CDR1 SGHRS, CDR2 YFSETQ. The trim removed 1 base at V and 2 bases at J, leaving 1 base unmatched. The length of the CDR3 is 16 residues. PCR was performed using 60 Vbeta and 13 Jbeta primers. Measured with immunoSEQ multiplex PCR; TCRdb has only the in-frame clones, and not every one. Altogether some 170,000 clones are present, roughly 76% being singletons, with the ten largest covering under 15%. On this clone: As yet, its antigen is unknown.

General study findings and limits: In a later analysis, specific HLA alleles were associated with over 15,000 TCR beta sequences at a 0.05 false discovery rate. The authors considered a cluster of highly shared sequence variants likely to be a sequencing artifact.

The sample comprised PBMCs. The clonotype comes from a woman aged 45-65 years in good health and CMV-seronegative. The chain couples TRBV5-1 to TRBJ2-1; TRBD2 matches at 12 bases. Written as DNA, the CDR3 is TGCGCCAGCAGCTTGACTAGCGGGGGGCCCTACAATGAGCAGTTCTTC. It encodes CASSLTSGGPYNEQFF. The whole variable domain, remainder taken from reference TRBV5-1 and TRBJ2-1, is KAGVTQTPRYLIKTRGQQVTLSCSPISGHRSVSWYQQTPGQGLQFLFEYFSETQRNKGNFPGRFSGRQFSNSRSEMNVSTLELGDSALYLCASSLTSGGPYNEQFFGPGTRLTVL.